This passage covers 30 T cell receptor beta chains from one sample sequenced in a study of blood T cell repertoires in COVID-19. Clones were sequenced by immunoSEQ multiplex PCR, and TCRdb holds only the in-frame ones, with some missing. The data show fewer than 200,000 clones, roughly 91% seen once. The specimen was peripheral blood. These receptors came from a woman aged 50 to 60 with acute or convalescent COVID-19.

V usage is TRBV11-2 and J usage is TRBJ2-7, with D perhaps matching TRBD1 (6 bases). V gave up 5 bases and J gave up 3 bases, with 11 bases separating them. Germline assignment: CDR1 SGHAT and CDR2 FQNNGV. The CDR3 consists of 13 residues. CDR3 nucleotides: TGTGCCAGCAGCACAGGACAGAGCTACGAGCAGTACTTC. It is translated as CASSTGQSYEQYF.

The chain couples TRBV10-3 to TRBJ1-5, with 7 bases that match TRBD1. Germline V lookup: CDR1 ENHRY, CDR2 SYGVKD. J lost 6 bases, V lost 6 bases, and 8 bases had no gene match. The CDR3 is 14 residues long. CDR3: CAISKTGSGQPQHF. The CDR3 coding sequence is TGTGCCATCAGCAAGACAGGGAGCGGTCAGCCCCAGCATTTT.

The CDR3 region has the DNA TGTGCCAGCAGCCCATCTACAGGGGGCTACACTGAAGCTTTCTTT. Its translation: CASSPSTGGYTEAFF. The chain employs TRBV7-9 and TRBJ1-1, with 9 bases aligning to TRBD1. Per germline, CDR1 SEHNR and CDR2 FQNEAQ (reference sequence). V shed 5 bases, J shed 3 bases, and the junction held 7 bases outside the gene matches. The CDR3 has 15 residues.

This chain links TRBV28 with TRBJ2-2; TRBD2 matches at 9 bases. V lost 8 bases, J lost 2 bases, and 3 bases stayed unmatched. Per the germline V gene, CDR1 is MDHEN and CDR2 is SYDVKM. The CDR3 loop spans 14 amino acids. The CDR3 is CASLSGGNTGELFF. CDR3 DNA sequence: TGTGCCAGCCTTAGCGGGGGTAACACCGGGGAGCTGTTTTTT.

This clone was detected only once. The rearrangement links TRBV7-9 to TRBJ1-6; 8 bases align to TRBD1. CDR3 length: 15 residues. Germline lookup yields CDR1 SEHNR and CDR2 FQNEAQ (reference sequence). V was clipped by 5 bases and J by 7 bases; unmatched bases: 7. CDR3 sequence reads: CASSGETGGNSPLHF. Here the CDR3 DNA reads TGTGCCAGCAGCGGGGAAACAGGGGGAAATTCACCCCTCCACTTT.

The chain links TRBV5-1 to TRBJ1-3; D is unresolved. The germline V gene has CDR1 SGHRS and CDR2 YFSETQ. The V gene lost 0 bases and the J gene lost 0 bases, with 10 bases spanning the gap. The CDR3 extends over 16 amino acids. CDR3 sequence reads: CASSLAYLSSGNTIYF. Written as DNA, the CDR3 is TGCGCCAGCAGCTTGGCCTACCTTTCCTCTGGAAACACCATATATTTT.

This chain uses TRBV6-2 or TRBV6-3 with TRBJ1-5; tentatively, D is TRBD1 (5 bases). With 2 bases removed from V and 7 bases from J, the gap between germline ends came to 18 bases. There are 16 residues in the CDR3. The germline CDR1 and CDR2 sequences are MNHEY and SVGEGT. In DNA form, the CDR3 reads TGTGCCAGCAGTTACATCGCTGGTAGGGGCCCCCAGCCCCAGCATTTT. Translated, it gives CASSYIAGRGPQPQHF.

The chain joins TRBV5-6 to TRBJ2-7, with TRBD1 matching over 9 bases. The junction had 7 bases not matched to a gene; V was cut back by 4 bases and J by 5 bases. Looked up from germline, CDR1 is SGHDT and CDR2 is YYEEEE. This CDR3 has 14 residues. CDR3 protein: CASSQTGGGDEQYF. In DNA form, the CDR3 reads TGTGCCAGCAGCCAGACAGGGGGTGGGGACGAGCAGTACTTC.

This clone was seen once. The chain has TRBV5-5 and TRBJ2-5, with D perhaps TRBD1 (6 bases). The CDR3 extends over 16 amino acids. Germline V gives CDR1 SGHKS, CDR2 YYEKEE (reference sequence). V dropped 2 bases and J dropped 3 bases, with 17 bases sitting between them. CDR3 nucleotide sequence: TGTGCCAGCAGCTTCACAGGGCCCCTCGAAAAAGAGACCCAGTACTTC. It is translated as CASSFTGPLEKETQYF.

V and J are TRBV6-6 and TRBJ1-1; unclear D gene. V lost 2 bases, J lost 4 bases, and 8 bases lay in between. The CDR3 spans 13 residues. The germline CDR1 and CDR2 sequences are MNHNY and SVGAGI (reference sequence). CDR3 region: CASSYDGSTEAFF. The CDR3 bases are TGTGCCAGCAGTTACGATGGGAGCACTGAAGCTTTCTTT.

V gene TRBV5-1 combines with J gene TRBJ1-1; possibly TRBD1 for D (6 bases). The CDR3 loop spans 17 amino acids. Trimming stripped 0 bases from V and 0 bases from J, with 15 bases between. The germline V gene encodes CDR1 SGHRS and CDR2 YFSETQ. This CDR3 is CASSLEGVFRVNTEAFF. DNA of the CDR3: TGCGCCAGCAGCTTGGAGGGGGTATTTCGGGTGAACACTGAAGCTTTCTTT.

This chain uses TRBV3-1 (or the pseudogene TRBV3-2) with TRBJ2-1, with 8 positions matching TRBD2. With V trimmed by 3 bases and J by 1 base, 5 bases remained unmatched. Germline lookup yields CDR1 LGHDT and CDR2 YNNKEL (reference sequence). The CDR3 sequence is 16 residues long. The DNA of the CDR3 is TGTGCCAGCAGCCAGATTAGCGGGATTTCCTACAATGAGCAGTTCTTC. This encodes CASSQISGISYNEQFF.

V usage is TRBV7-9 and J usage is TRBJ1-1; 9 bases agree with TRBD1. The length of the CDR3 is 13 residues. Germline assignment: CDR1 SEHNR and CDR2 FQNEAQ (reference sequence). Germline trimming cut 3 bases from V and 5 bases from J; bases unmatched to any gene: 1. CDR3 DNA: TGTGCCAGCAGCTTGACAGGGGGTACTGAAGCTTTCTTT. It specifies CASSLTGGTEAFF.

CDR3 sequence: CASSLWNPGQGQVYTEAFF. CDR3 bases: TGTGCCAGCAGCTTATGGAATCCGGGACAGGGTCAAGTGTACACTGAAGCTTTCTTT. This sequence joins TRBV11-2 and TRBJ1-1; 9 positions agree with TRBD1. The germline V gene encodes CDR1 SGHAT and CDR2 FQNNGV. With 2 bases clipped from V and 3 bases from J, the junction kept 16 bases outside the gene matches. This CDR3 spans 19 amino acids.

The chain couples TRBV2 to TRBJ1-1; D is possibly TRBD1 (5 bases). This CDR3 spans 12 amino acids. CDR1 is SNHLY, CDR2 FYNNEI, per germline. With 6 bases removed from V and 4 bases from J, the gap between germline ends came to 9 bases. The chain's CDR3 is CASRGLSTEAFF. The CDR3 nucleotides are TGTGCCAGCAGGGGGCTAAGCACTGAAGCTTTCTTT.

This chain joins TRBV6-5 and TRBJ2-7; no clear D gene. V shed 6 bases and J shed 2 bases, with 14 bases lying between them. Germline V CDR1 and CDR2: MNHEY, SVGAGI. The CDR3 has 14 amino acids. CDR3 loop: CASRPKSKPYEQYF. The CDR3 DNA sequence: TGTGCCAGCAGGCCAAAATCAAAGCCCTACGAGCAGTACTTC.

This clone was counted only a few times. The CDR3 is CASSFYPGQGLSGANVLTF. CDR3 sequence (DNA): TGTGCCAGCAGTTTTTATCCGGGACAGGGTCTCTCTGGGGCCAACGTCCTGACTTTC. The rearrangement links TRBV2 to TRBJ2-6; TRBD1 aligns across 9 bases. This CDR3 has 19 residues. Germline V gene sequence: CDR1 SNHLY, CDR2 FYNNEI. V gave up 5 bases and J gave up 0 bases; unmatched junction bases: 11.

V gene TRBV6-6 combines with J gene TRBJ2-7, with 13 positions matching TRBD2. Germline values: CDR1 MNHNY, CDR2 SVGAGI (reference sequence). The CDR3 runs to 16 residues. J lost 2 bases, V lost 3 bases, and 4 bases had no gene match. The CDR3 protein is CASSYLGTSGAYEQYF. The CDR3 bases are TGTGCCAGCAGTTATCTCGGGACTAGCGGGGCCTACGAGCAGTACTTC.

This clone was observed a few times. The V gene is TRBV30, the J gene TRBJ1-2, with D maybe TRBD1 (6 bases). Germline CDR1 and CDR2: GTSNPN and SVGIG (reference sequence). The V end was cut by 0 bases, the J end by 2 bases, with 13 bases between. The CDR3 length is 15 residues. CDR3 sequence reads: CAWSVTGKANYGYTF. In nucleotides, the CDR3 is TGTGCCTGGAGTGTGACAGGAAAGGCGAACTATGGCTACACCTTC. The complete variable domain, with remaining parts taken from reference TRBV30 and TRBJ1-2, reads SQTIHQWPATLVQPVGSPLSLECTVEGTSNPNLYWYRQAAGRGLQLLFYSVGIGQISSEVPQNLSASRPQDRQFILSSKKLLLSDSGFYLCAWSVTGKANYGYTFGSGTRLTVV.

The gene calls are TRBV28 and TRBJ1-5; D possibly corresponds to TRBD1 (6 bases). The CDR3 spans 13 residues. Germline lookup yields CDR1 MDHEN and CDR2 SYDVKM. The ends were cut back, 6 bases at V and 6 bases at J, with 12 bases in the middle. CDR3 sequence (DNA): TGTGCCAGCAGCCTACAGGGAGTTCAGCCCCAGCATTTT. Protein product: CASSLQGVQPQHF. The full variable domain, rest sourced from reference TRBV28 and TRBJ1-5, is DVKVTQSSRYLVKRTGEKVFLECVQDMDHENMFWYRQDPGLGLRLIYFSYDVKMKEKGDIPEGYSVSREKKERFSLILESASTNQTSMYLCASSLQGVQPQHFGDGTRLSIL.

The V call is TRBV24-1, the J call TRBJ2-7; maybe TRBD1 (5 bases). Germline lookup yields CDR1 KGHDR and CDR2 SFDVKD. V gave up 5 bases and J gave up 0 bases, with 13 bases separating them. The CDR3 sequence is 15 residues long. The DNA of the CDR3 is TGTGCCACCAGTGCTACTGACAGCTTCTCCTACGAGCAGTACTTC. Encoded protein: CATSATDSFSYEQYF.

The CDR3 loop reads CASSFQSAPQYF. CDR3 nucleotide sequence: TGTGCCAGCAGCTTTCAGAGCGCCCCGCAGTATTTT. The J gene is TRBJ2-3, the V gene TRBV13; D call uncertain. The V end was cut by 3 bases, the J end by 10 bases, with 11 bases between. Germline V gene lookup returns CDR1 PRHDT and CDR2 FYEKMQ (reference sequence). The CDR3 totals 12 residues.

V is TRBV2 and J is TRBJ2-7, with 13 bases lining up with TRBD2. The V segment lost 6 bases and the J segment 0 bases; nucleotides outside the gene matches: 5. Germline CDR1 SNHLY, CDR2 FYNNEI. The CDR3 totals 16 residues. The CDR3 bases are TGTGCCAGCAGCTACAGGACTAGCGGGAGCTCCTACGAGCAGTACTTC. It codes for CASSYRTSGSSYEQYF.

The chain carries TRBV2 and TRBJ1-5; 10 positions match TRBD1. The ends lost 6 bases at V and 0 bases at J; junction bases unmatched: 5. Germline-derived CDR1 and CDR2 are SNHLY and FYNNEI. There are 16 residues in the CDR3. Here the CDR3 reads CASRRDRGDSNQPQHF. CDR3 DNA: TGTGCCAGCAGGCGGGACAGGGGCGATAGCAATCAGCCCCAGCATTTT.

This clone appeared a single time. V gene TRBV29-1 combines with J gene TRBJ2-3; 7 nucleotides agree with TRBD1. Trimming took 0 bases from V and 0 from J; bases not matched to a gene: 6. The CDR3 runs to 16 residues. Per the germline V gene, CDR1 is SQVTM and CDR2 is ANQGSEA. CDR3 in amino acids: CSVEDLTGASTDTQYF. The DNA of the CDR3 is TGCAGCGTTGAAGATCTTACAGGGGCCAGCACAGATACGCAGTATTTT.

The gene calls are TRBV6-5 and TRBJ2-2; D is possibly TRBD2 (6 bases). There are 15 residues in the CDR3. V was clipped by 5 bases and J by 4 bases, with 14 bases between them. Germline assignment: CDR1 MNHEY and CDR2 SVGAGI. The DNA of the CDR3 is TGTGCCAGCAGTCCGGTCCGGGGGAGCACCGGGGAGCTGTTTTTT. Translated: CASSPVRGSTGELFF.

The CDR3 region has the DNA TGCGCCAGCAGCCAAGACTGGAGGACGAATTCACCCCTCCACTTT. Translated, it gives CASSQDWRTNSPLHF. This chain links TRBV4-3 with TRBJ1-6; the D is unclear. The CDR3 totals 15 residues. The ends were cut back, 0 bases at V and 7 bases at J, with 10 bases in the middle. Germline values: CDR1 LGHNA, CDR2 YSLEER.

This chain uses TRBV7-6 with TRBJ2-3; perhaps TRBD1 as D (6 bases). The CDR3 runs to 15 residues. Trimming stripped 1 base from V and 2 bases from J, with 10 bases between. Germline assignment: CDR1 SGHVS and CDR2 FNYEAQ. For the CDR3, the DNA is TGTGCCAGCAGCTTAGAGGCAGGGGACACAGATACGCAGTATTTT. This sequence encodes CASSLEAGDTDTQYF.

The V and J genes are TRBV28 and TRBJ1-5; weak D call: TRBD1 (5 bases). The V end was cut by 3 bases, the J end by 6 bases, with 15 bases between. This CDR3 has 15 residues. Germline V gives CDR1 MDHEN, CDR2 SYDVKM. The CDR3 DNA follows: TGTGCCAGCAGTTTGGAAGGGGCGGAATTTCAGCCCCAGCATTTT. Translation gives CASSLEGAEFQPQHF.

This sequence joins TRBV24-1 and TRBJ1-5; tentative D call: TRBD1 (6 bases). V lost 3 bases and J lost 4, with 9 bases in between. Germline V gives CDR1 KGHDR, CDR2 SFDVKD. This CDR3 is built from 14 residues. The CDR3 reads CATSDNTGNQPQHF. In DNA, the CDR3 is TGTGCCACCAGTGATAACACAGGGAATCAGCCCCAGCATTTT.